The 26 T cell receptor beta chains below were found in one sample sequenced in a study of blood T cell repertoires in COVID-19. The table came from immunoSEQ multiplex PCR; TCRdb's copy has only in-frame clones and leaves some out. The table includes over 200,000 clones, 86% detected once. The material sequenced was PBMCs or T cells enriched from blood (not recorded which). These TCRs come from a woman in her twenties or thirties who had been exposed to COVID-19.

The chain has TRBV12-3 or TRBV12-4 and TRBJ1-2, with TRBD1 matching over 8 bases. The CDR3 is 12 residues long. The V gene end was trimmed by 6 bases and the J gene end by 6 bases; junction bases not matched to a gene: 3. The CDR3 sequence: CASSGQGNGYTF. DNA of the CDR3: TGTGCCAGCAGCGGACAGGGAAATGGCTACACCTTC.

This rearrangement joins TRBV9 to TRBJ2-7, with a weak D call TRBD2 (6 bases). V was cut by 0 bases and J by 3 bases, with 13 bases left in between. The CDR3 sequence is 15 residues long. Germline lookup yields CDR1 SGDLS and CDR2 YYNGEE. CDR3 coding DNA: TGTGCCAGCAGCGTAGGGGCGGGGCCCGACTACGAGCAGTACTTC. It translates to CASSVGAGPDYEQYF.

The sample holds one count of this clone. The chain combines TRBV10-1 with TRBJ1-6; maybe TRBD1 (5 bases). The CDR3 is 15 residues long. V was trimmed by 6 bases and J by 7 bases, leaving 16 bases between them. Germline V gene sequence: CDR1 WNHNN, CDR2 SYGVQD (reference sequence). The DNA for the CDR3 is TGCGCCAGCAGCATCGGGACCGGGGGGAATTCACCCCTCCACTTT. Its translation is CASSIGTGGNSPLHF.

The gene calls are TRBV6-1 and TRBJ2-7; 9 nucleotides align to TRBD1. Germline assignment: CDR1 MNHNS and CDR2 SASEGT. This CDR3 is built from 16 residues. After removal of 4 bases from V and 5 bases from J, the junction contained 12 bases not matched to a gene. The CDR3 nucleotides read TGTGCCAGCAGTGGTTCCGGGACAGGGATCCCAGACGAGCAGTACTTC. Its translation: CASSGSGTGIPDEQYF.

This clone was counted once. The gene calls are TRBV23-1 and TRBJ2-7; no clear D. TRBV23-1 is marked as an open reading frame, function uncertain. This CDR3 spans 21 amino acids. Trimming removed 0 bases from V and 2 bases from J, with 29 bases in between. CDR3: CASSQSALQLLPWFFTYEQYF. The CDR3 nucleotides are TGCGCCAGCAGTCAATCCGCCCTGCAGTTGCTCCCGTGGTTTTTCACCTACGAGCAGTACTTC.

This clone was observed a single time. This chain uses TRBV18 with TRBJ1-1; a weak D match, TRBD1 (5 bases). Trimming removed 5 bases at V and 3 bases at J, with 13 bases between. Per the germline V gene, CDR1 is KGHSH and CDR2 is LQKENI. The CDR3 is made up of 14 amino acids. The CDR3 spells CASSFRGGDTEAFF. The CDR3 DNA is TGTGCCAGCTCATTTCGGGGAGGGGACACTGAAGCTTTCTTT.

The chain uses TRBV2 and TRBJ1-1, with D tentatively TRBD1 (5 bases). V dropped 2 bases and J dropped 1 base, with 5 bases sitting between them. The germline gives CDR1 SNHLY, CDR2 FYNNEI. This CDR3 region has 13 residues. The DNA for the CDR3 is TGTGCCAGCAGTGAAACAGGGAACACTGAAGCTTTCTTT. Its translation: CASSETGNTEAFF.

There are a few counts of this clone. The V gene is TRBV6-5, the J gene TRBJ1-6, with 9 bases aligning to TRBD1. Germline loops: CDR1 MNHEY, CDR2 SVGAGI. This CDR3 has 15 residues. V shed 4 bases, J shed 7 bases, and the junction held 5 bases outside the gene matches. The DNA of the CDR3 is TGTGCCAGCAGTTTCACCGGGACAGGGAATTCACCCCTCCACTTT. Translating gives CASSFTGTGNSPLHF.

The chain has TRBV5-1 and TRBJ2-1; 9 nucleotides agree with TRBD1. This CDR3 is 15 amino acids long. Germline CDR1 SGHRS, CDR2 YFSETQ. The junction had 5 bases not matched to a gene; V was cut back by 4 bases and J by 3 bases. CDR3 amino acids: CASSITGGDYNEQFF. The CDR3 nucleotides read TGCGCCAGCAGCATAACAGGGGGCGACTACAATGAGCAGTTCTTC.

This rearrangement joins TRBV4-2 to TRBJ2-1; 8 positions match TRBD1. Germline CDR1 reads LGHNA; CDR2 reads YNFKEQ. The trim removed 1 base at V and 7 bases at J, leaving 6 bases unmatched. The CDR3 consists of 15 residues. CDR3 sequence: CASSQVQGAGNEQFF. The DNA for the CDR3 is TGTGCCAGCAGCCAAGTGCAGGGGGCGGGTAATGAGCAGTTCTTC.

This clone showed up just a few times. V and J are TRBV3-1 (or the pseudogene TRBV3-2) and TRBJ2-7; 8 bases align to TRBD1. The CDR3 is 15 residues long. Germline CDR1 reads LGHDT; CDR2 reads YNNKEL (reference sequence). J lost 2 bases, V lost 1 base, and 4 bases had no gene match. The CDR3, as DNA: TGTGCCAGCAGCCAAGCGGACAGGGCGGCCTACGAGCAGTACTTC. Its protein is CASSQADRAAYEQYF.

The rearrangement uses TRBV10-3 and TRBJ1-2; perhaps TRBD1 as D (5 bases). Deletions cut 6 bases from V and 6 bases from J, with 14 bases between. Germline CDR1 is ENHRY and CDR2 is SYGVKD. The length of the CDR3 is 13 residues. The chain's CDR3 is CAISRESSHGYTF. CDR3 sequence (DNA): TGTGCCATCAGCAGGGAATCCTCACATGGCTACACCTTC.

This clone was picked up one time. V gene TRBV10-3 combines with J gene TRBJ2-3, with D perhaps matching TRBD1 (6 bases). CDR3 length: 14 amino acids. Trimming took 6 bases from V and 2 from J, leaving 12 bases between them. The germline CDR1 and CDR2 sequences are ENHRY and SYGVKD. CDR3 in amino acids: CAISQGPPTDTQYF. The CDR3 region has the DNA TGTGCCATCAGCCAGGGGCCCCCCACAGATACGCAGTATTTT.

V usage is TRBV30 and J usage is TRBJ2-7; the D gene is possibly TRBD1 (6 bases). Germline-derived CDR1 and CDR2 are GTSNPN and SVGIG (reference sequence). Trimming left V 0 bases short and J 4 bases short, with 19 bases between. This CDR3 region has 16 residues. The CDR3 DNA follows: TGTGCCTGGAGTGTACTTCCTTCCTCGACAGGTTACGAGCAGTACTTC. Residues: CAWSVLPSSTGYEQYF.

J is TRBJ1-2 and V is TRBV30; the match to TRBD1 covers 9 bases. This CDR3 comprises 15 residues. V shed 5 bases, J shed 0 bases, and the junction held 7 bases outside the gene matches. From germline, CDR1 is GTSNPN and CDR2 SVGIG (reference sequence). CDR3 residues: CAWQNRDRANYGYTF. The CDR3 DNA is TGTGCCTGGCAGAACCGGGACAGGGCTAACTATGGCTACACCTTC.

The CDR3 region has the DNA TGTGCCAGCAGTCTACAGGGGTGGAATGGCTACACCTTC. It is translated as CASSLQGWNGYTF. The chain uses TRBV6-5 and TRBJ1-2; 7 bases map to TRBD1. Germline V gene data show CDR1 as MNHEY and CDR2 as SVGAGI. There are 13 residues in the CDR3. J lost 6 bases, V lost 5 bases, and 6 bases had no gene match.

The CDR3 sequence is CASSYSELQPQHF. In nucleotides, the CDR3 is TGTGCCAGCAGTTACTCCGAGTTGCAGCCCCAGCATTTT. The chain uses TRBV6-5 and TRBJ1-5; D unclear. V lost 0 bases to trimming and J lost 7 bases, with 7 bases between them. Germline CDR1 is MNHEY and CDR2 is SVGAGI. The CDR3 has 13 amino acids.

The rearrangement links TRBV6-6 to TRBJ1-1; 8 bases line up with TRBD1. The germline gives CDR1 MNHNY, CDR2 SVGAGI (reference sequence). The CDR3 extends over 14 amino acids. Trimming removed 2 bases from V and 4 bases from J; junction bases left unmatched: 3. The CDR3 is CASSYGQGFTEAFF. The CDR3 coding sequence is TGTGCCAGCAGTTACGGACAGGGCTTCACTGAAGCTTTCTTT.

The gene calls are TRBV18 and TRBJ2-4; D is unresolved. V lost 0 bases and J lost 5, with 5 bases in between. Germline values: CDR1 KGHSH, CDR2 LQKENI. The CDR3 spans 13 residues. DNA of the CDR3: TGTGCCAGCTCACCACCTGCGGAAAACATTCAGTACTTC. Encoded protein: CASSPPAENIQYF.

The chain carries TRBV2 and TRBJ1-4; tentatively, D is TRBD1 (5 bases). The germline V and J ends were trimmed by 6 bases and 3 bases, with 11 bases remaining between them. Germline V gives CDR1 SNHLY, CDR2 FYNNEI. The CDR3 covers 14 residues. The CDR3 loop reads CASRAGYPNEKLFF. The CDR3 DNA follows: TGTGCCAGCAGAGCAGGGTATCCTAATGAAAAACTGTTTTTT.

The chain couples TRBV7-8 to TRBJ2-3, with no clear D. V was shortened by 3 bases and J by 2 bases, with 9 bases between the two germline ends. Germline V gene data show CDR1 as SGHVS and CDR2 as FQNEAQ. The CDR3 runs 14 residues. The CDR3 DNA reads as TGTGCCAGCAGCTTGTCTAAGAACACAGATACGCAGTATTTT. This sequence encodes CASSLSKNTDTQYF.

The V gene is TRBV12-3 or TRBV12-4, the J gene TRBJ1-2; maybe TRBD1 (5 bases). Trimming took 7 bases from V and 8 from J, leaving 17 bases between them. The CDR3 sequence is 13 residues long. CDR3 in DNA: TGTGCCAGCACCTGGGGCAGCCTTCGCGGCTACACCTTC. Protein: CASTWGSLRGYTF.

This clone is a singleton in its sample. The genes are TRBV7-9 and TRBJ1-4; 8 bases fit TRBD1. V lost 4 bases to trimming and J lost 7 bases; unmatched junction nucleotides: 20. CDR1 and CDR2 from the germline V gene are SEHNR and FQNEAQ (reference sequence). This CDR3 region has 19 residues. Here the CDR3 reads CASSSPHNRGAGLIEKLFF. CDR3 DNA sequence: TGTGCCAGCAGCTCCCCCCACAACAGGGGGGCAGGGTTAATTGAAAAACTGTTTTTT. Supplemented by reference TRBV7-9 and TRBJ1-4, the full variable domain reads DTGVSQNPRHKITKRGQNVTFRCDPISEHNRLYWYRQTLGQGPEFLTYFQNEAQLEKSRLLSDRFSAERPKGSFSTLEIQRTEQGDSAMYLCASSSPHNRGAGLIEKLFFGSGTQLSVL.

The rearrangement links TRBV19 to TRBJ2-7; a weak D match, TRBD1 (6 bases). Germline CDR1 LNHDA, CDR2 SQIVND (reference sequence). Trimming left V 2 bases short and J 4 bases short, with 9 bases between. The CDR3 is made up of 13 amino acids. CDR3 loop: CASSIYTGYEQYF. The CDR3 nucleotides read TGTGCCAGTAGTATATACACAGGGTACGAGCAGTACTTC.

CDR3 DNA: TGTGCCAGCACAACGGACAGGGATGAGCAGTTCTTC. Translated, it gives CASTTDRDEQFF. The chain couples TRBV11-2 to TRBJ2-1; 8 bases match TRBD1. The CDR3 contains 12 residues. Germline lookup yields CDR1 SGHAT and CDR2 FQNNGV. V gave up 7 bases and J gave up 8 bases; unmatched junction bases: 4.

The CDR3 loop reads CASSDGGPGTEAFF. The CDR3 DNA sequence: TGTGCCAGCAGTGACGGTGGCCCGGGGACTGAAGCTTTCTTT. The V call is TRBV2, the J call TRBJ1-1; D is unresolved. V lost 3 bases and J 5 bases, leaving 13 bases between the germline ends. The CDR3 is 14 amino acids. Per germline, CDR1 SNHLY and CDR2 FYNNEI.